The clone carrying this T cell receptor (beta chain) occurred a few times. Its matching antigen is unknown. These data come from a study of T cell repertoires in cytomegalovirus infection. Background on the study: Recently identified HLA-C-restricted CMV epitopes were used, and well-studied HLA-B-restricted CMV epitopes were used as well. Broader study findings: The cumulative frequency of public TCR beta families distinguished individuals who carried CMV together with the relevant HLA. The response measured ex vivo was dominated by TCR beta clonotypes (HLA-C-restricted and CMV-specific).

TCRdb called the reads again in MiXCR, with one record for every CDR3 protein. The data hold about 52,000 distinct CDR3 sequences, with over 15% observed a single time. This CDR3 has 15 residues. Germline V gene data show CDR1 as SEHNR and CDR2 as FQNEAQ (reference sequence). V dropped 5 bases and J dropped 7 bases, with 19 bases sitting between them. Sequenced material: CD8+ T cells from cultured PBMCs, taken from culture after CMV antigen stimulation. The sequence was collected from a human donor in good health (CMV status not recorded). Some clones in this sample may be carry-over from other donors' samples. The chain recombines TRBV7-9 with TRBJ2-3, with D perhaps TRBD2 (6 bases). CDR3 residues: CASSPPPGGGNTQYF. CDR3 DNA sequence: TGTGCCAGCAGCCCCCCCCCGGGTGGGGGGAATACGCAGTATTTT.